The rows below give T cell receptor beta chains drawn from one sample of a study of OX40 agonist ivuxolimab in advanced cancers. Clones were read by immunoSEQ multiplex PCR, and TCRdb kept only the in-frame ones, dropping some. This table holds 45,000 to 70,000 clones, around 89% found once. The sequencing here drew on CD4+ or CD8+ T cells sorted from blood, taken in a trial of the OX40 agonist ivuxolimab. These receptor sequences come from an adult with an advanced solid tumor such as melanoma, head and neck, liver or kidney cancer. CDR3s include the opening cysteine and the closing phenylalanine or tryptophan. D genes are given only for firm matches. A clone size is listed for some rows: how often the clone was seen (once, few, many), or a class if it is expanded.

d_call	v_call	j_call	clone_size	cdr3_nt	cdr3_aa
-	TRBV25-1	TRBJ1-4	-	TGTGCCAGCAGTGGAACAGCGCAACTAAATGAAAAACTGTTTTTT	CASSGTAQLNEKLFF
-	TRBV5-1	TRBJ1-1	-	TGCGCCAGCAGCTTCTCGGGGGACACTGAAGCTTTCTTT	CASSFSGDTEAFF
-	TRBV18	TRBJ1-1	-	TGTGCCAGCTCACCACGGGAGGGGATGAACACTGAAGCTTTCTTT	CASSPREGMNTEAFF
TRBD2	TRBV18	TRBJ2-7	-	TGTGCCAGCTCAGGTAGCGGGAACTCCTACGAGCAGTACTTC	CASSGSGNSYEQYF
TRBD1	TRBV10-3	TRBJ1-2	-	TGTGCCATCAGTGAGACTACAGGGGGCGCCTATGGCTACACCTTC	CAISETTGGAYGYTF
-	TRBV6-5	TRBJ2-7	once	TGTGCCAGCAGTGACAGGATCCACGAGCAGTACTTC	CASSDRIHEQYF
TRBD2	TRBV7-3	TRBJ2-3	few	TGTGCCAGCAGCGAGGATAGCGGGGGCACAGATACGCAGTATTTT	CASSEDSGGTDTQYF
TRBD1	TRBV19	TRBJ1-5	-	TGTGCCAGTACCTGGGGACAGGTCAATCAGCCCCAGCATTTT	CASTWGQVNQPQHF
-	TRBV5-8	TRBJ1-3	-	TGTGCCAGCAGCATCCGCCGGACCTCTGGAAACACCATATATTTT	CASSIRRTSGNTIYF
-	TRBV5-1	TRBJ1-4	-	TGCGCCAGCAGCCTTGACGGTGATTTCGAAAAACTGTTTTTT	CASSLDGDFEKLFF
TRBD1	TRBV2	TRBJ2-3	-	TGTGCCAGCAGTGGGGGAAGGGGGCGCACAGATACGCAGTATTTT	CASSGGRGRTDTQYF
TRBD1	TRBV5-5	TRBJ1-2	once	TGTGCCAGCAGCCCCGAGGGGACAGGGGTCGGCTACACCTTC	CASSPEGTGVGYTF
-	TRBV5-8	TRBJ2-7	-	TGTGCCAGCACCCCGGGATCGAACCCCTACGAGCAGTACTTC	CASTPGSNPYEQYF
-	TRBV28	TRBJ2-7	-	TGTGCCAGCAGTTTAACGTACGAGCAGTACTTC	CASSLTYEQYF
-	TRBV7-2	TRBJ2-7	-	TGTGCCAGCAGCGTCGGAGGGGGCAGCTACGAGCAGTACTTC	CASSVGGGSYEQYF
TRBD1	TRBV4-1	TRBJ1-4	-	TGCGCCAGCAGCCATGGGGACAGGGGGACTGAAAAACTGTTTTTT	CASSHGDRGTEKLFF
-	TRBV11-2	TRBJ2-7	few	TGTGCCAGCAGCTCCCGCTGGGAGCAGTACTTC	CASSSRWEQYF
-	TRBV7-2	TRBJ1-6	-	TGTGCCAGCAACCTACAGAATTCACCCCTCCACTTT	CASNLQNSPLHF
-	TRBV5-1	TRBJ2-1	-	TGCGCCAGCAGCTTGGTAGGGAGAAGTTCGGGTGAGCAGTTCTTC	CASSLVGRSSGEQFF
-	TRBV28	TRBJ2-6	-	TGTGCCAGCAGTTTGGGTGGGGCCAACGTCCTGACTTTC	CASSLGGANVLTF
TRBD1	TRBV6-1	TRBJ2-7	-	TGTGCCAGCAGTCCCCTGGGGACAGACTACGAGCAGTACTTC	CASSPLGTDYEQYF
-	TRBV9	TRBJ1-1	-	TGTGCCAGCAGCGCTACAGGGATGCACACTGAAGCTTTCTTT	CASSATGMHTEAFF
-	TRBV6-1	TRBJ2-2	-	TGTGCCAGCAGGGAGTCCATAAACACCGGGGAGCTGTTTTTT	CASRESINTGELFF
-	TRBV6-1	TRBJ2-2	once	TGTGCCAGCAGTGGAGGGGGAATTAACACCGGGGAGCTGTTTTTT	CASSGGGINTGELFF
-	TRBV9	TRBJ2-2	-	TGTGCCAGCACGCCCGGGATTTCTAACACCGGGGAGCTGTTTTTT	CASTPGISNTGELFF
-	TRBV15	TRBJ1-4	-	TGTGCCACCAGCAGACGGAAGAATGAAAAACTGTTTTTT	CATSRRKNEKLFF
-	TRBV18	TRBJ2-3	-	TGTGCCAGCTCACCCAGCACAGATACGCAGTATTTT	CASSPSTDTQYF
-	TRBV30	TRBJ2-7	-	TGTGCCTGCTCAACGAGCTCCTACGAGCAGTACTTC	CACSTSSYEQYF
TRBD1	TRBV5-6	TRBJ1-5	-	TGTGCCAGCAGCTTGTTGGGGTCATGGACAGGGGCACGCAATCAGCCCCAGCATTTT	CASSLLGSWTGARNQPQHF
TRBD1	TRBV5-1	TRBJ1-2	-	TGCGCCAGCAGCCCGCGGACAGGGGACGGCTACACCTTC	CASSPRTGDGYTF
-	TRBV6-1	TRBJ1-5	-	TGTGCCAGCAGTCCCACTTATGGCAGCTTAGGACCCCAGCATTTT	CASSPTYGSLGPQHF
TRBD1	TRBV11-2	TRBJ1-2	-	TGTGCCAGCAGCTTAGGATCGGGACAGATCACAATCTTCTTC	CASSLGSGQITIFF
TRBD1	TRBV10-2	TRBJ2-2	once	TGCGCCAGTATCCGAGGACAGGGGTCCGGGGAGCTGTTTTTT	CASIRGQGSGELFF
-	TRBV25-1	TRBJ2-1	-	TGTGCCAGCAGTGAATGGGGCGGGATAGTCGATGAGCAGTTCTTC	CASSEWGGIVDEQFF
-	TRBV5-1	TRBJ2-3	-	TGCGCCAGCAGCTTTCAAGACCATACGCAGTATTTT	CASSFQDHTQYF
TRBD1	TRBV19	TRBJ2-1	-	TGTGCCAGTAGCCCAACCGGGACAGGGGGATACAATGAGCAGTTCTTC	CASSPTGTGGYNEQFF
-	TRBV10-1	TRBJ2-1	once	TGCGCCAGCAGCCGGGACAACTACAATGAGCAGTTCTTC	CASSRDNYNEQFF
-	TRBV7-6	TRBJ1-1	-	TGTGCCAGCAGCCCTCGGCCGGGCACTGAAGCTTTCTTT	CASSPRPGTEAFF
TRBD2	TRBV7-8	TRBJ2-1	once	TGTGCCAGCAGCTTCACCGGGACTAGCGGAATCAATGAGCAGTTCTTC	CASSFTGTSGINEQFF
-	TRBV9	TRBJ1-5	-	TGTGCCAGCAGCCTAGGGGGTGGGGGCAATCAGCCCCAGCATTTT	CASSLGGGGNQPQHF
-	TRBV7-2	TRBJ2-3	-	TGTGCCAGCAGCCGAGGGCGGGTCCCAGATACGCAGTATTTT	CASSRGRVPDTQYF
TRBD1	TRBV19	TRBJ1-1	-	TGTGCCAGTAGTATAGCCCAGGGGGCGTTTACTGAAGCTTTCTTT	CASSIAQGAFTEAFF
-	TRBV6-5	TRBJ2-7	once	TGTGCCAGCAGTTACCGGCCGACCTCCTACGAGCAGTACTTC	CASSYRPTSYEQYF
-	TRBV2	TRBJ2-5	-	TGTGCCAGCAGCTCAATTGGTAGTGCCCACCAAGAGACCCAGTACTTC	CASSSIGSAHQETQYF
-	TRBV18	TRBJ1-5	-	TGTGCCAGCACCGCAACCAACAATCAGCCCCAGCATTTT	CASTATNNQPQHF
-	TRBV5-6	TRBJ2-4	-	TGTGCCAGCAGCTTAGGACTCCGAGGGAACATTCAGTACTTC	CASSLGLRGNIQYF
-	TRBV4-1	TRBJ2-2	-	TGCGCCAGCAGCCAAGGTCCAGGGGGGGGCCGCACCGGGGAGCTGTTTTTT	CASSQGPGGGRTGELFF
-	TRBV6-1	TRBJ2-7	-	TGTGCCAGCAGTAAAGAGACATTATCCTACGAGCAGTACTTC	CASSKETLSYEQYF
TRBD1	TRBV2	TRBJ2-3	-	TGTGCCAGCAGTACGGGACAGGGGGCACAAGATACGCAGTATTTT	CASSTGQGAQDTQYF
-	TRBV19	TRBJ1-5	-	TGTGCCAGTAGTACCGAATACCCCCCTCCCCAGCATTTT	CASSTEYPPPQHF
-	TRBV28	TRBJ2-1	-	TGTGCCAGCAGGACACCAGGGGCAGCGAATGAGCAGTTCTTC	CASRTPGAANEQFF
-	TRBV2	TRBJ2-7	-	TGTGCCAGCAGTGAAGCAAGGGGGGGGCTCGAGCAGTACTTC	CASSEARGGLEQYF
-	TRBV6-5	TRBJ1-1	-	TGTGCCAGCAGTTACTCGAAGGGGAACACTGAAGCTTTCTTT	CASSYSKGNTEAFF
-	TRBV5-8	TRBJ2-2	-	TGTGCCAGCAGCTTAGGACTTGCAGGGGAGCTGTTTTTT	CASSLGLAGELFF
-	TRBV14	TRBJ2-2	-	TGTGCCAGCAGCCTACTTGTGGGACGGACGAACACCGGGGAGCTGTTTTTT	CASSLLVGRTNTGELFF